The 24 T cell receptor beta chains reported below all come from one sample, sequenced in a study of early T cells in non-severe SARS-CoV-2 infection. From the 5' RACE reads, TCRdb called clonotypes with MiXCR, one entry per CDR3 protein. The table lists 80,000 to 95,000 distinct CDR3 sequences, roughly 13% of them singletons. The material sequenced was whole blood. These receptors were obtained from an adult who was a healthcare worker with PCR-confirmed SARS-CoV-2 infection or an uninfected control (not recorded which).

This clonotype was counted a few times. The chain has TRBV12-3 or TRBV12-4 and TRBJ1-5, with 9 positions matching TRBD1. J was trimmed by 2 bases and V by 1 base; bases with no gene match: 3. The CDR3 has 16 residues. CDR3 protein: CASSLGDREGNQPQHF. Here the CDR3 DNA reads TGTGCCAGCAGTTTAGGGGACAGGGAGGGCAATCAGCCCCAGCATTTT.

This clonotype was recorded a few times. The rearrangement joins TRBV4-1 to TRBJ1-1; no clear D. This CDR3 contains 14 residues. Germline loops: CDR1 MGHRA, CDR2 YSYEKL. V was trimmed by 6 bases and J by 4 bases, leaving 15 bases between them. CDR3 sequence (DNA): TGCGCCAGCAGACTCGCTGTTACCAGCACTGAAGCTTTCTTT. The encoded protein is CASRLAVTSTEAFF.

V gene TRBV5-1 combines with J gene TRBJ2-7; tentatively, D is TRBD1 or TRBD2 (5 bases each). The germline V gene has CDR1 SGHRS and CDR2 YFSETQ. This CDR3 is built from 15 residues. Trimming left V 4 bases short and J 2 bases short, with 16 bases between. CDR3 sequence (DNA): TGCGCCAGCAGCCAGGACTGGACAATACCCTACGAGCAGTACTTC. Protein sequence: CASSQDWTIPYEQYF.

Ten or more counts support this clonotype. The CDR3 bases are TGTGCCAGCAGGGCACAGGGCCGGAACACTGAAGCTTTCTTT. Its translation is CASRAQGRNTEAFF. The chain couples TRBV6-1 to TRBJ1-1; possibly TRBD1 for D (6 bases). Trimming took 6 bases from V and 1 from J, leaving 12 bases between them. The CDR3 contains 14 residues. Looked up from germline, CDR1 is MNHNS and CDR2 is SASEGT.

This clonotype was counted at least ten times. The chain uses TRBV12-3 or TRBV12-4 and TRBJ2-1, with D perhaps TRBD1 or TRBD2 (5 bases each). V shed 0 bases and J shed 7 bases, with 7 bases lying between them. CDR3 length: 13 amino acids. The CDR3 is CASSLAEGNEQFF. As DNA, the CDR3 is TGTGCCAGCAGTTTAGCCGAGGGGAATGAGCAGTTCTTC.

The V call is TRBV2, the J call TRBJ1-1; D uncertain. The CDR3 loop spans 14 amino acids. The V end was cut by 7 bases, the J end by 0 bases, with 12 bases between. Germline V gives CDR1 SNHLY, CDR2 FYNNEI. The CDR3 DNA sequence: TGTGCCAGCACTAGTGAGGGAATGAACACTGAAGCTTTCTTT. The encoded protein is CASTSEGMNTEAFF.

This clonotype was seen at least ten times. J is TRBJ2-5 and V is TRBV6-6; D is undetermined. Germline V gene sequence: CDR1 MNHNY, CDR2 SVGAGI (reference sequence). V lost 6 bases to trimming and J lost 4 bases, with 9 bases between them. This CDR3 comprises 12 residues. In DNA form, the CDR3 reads TGTGCCAGCAGGCGATCCGGAGAGACCCAGTACTTC. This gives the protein CASRRSGETQYF.

CDR3 coding DNA: TGCAGTGCTAGATCGTGGCTATCGGACCTGAAGAATGAAAAACTGTTTTTT. Its translation is CSARSWLSDLKNEKLFF. The rearrangement joins TRBV20-1 to TRBJ1-4; D gene uncertain. V was clipped by 2 bases and J by 5 bases, with 21 bases between them. The CDR3 is 17 residues long. CDR1 and CDR2 (germline): DFQATT, SNEGSKA (reference sequence).

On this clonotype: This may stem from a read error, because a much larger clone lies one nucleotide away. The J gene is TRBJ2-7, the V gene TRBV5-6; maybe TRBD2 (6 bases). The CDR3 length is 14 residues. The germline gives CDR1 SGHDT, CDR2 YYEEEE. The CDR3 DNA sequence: TGTGCCAGCAGCCCGGACGGGAGCTCCCACGAGCAGTACTTC. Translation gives CASSPDGSSHEQYF.

DNA of the CDR3: TGTGCCAGCAGCCCAGGGACCAAGATGTTACAAGAGACCCAGTACTTC. It codes for CASSPGTKMLQETQYF. The chain is built from TRBV9 and TRBJ2-5; D is possibly TRBD1 or TRBD2 (5 bases each). Germline V gives CDR1 SGDLS, CDR2 YYNGEE. This CDR3 contains 16 residues. Trimming took off 4 bases at V and 2 bases at J, with 18 bases between the two ends.

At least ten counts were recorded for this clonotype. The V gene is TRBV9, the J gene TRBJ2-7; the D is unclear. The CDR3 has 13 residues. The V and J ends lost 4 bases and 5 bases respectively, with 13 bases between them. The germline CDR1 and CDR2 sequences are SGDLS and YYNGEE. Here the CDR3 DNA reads TGTGCCAGCAGCCGTGGGATAGAGGACGAGCAGTACTTC. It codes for CASSRGIEDEQYF.

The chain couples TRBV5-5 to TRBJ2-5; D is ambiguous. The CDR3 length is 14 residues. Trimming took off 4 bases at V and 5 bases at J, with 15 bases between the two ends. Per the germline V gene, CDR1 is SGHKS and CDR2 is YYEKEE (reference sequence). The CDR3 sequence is CASSQPWDLETQYF. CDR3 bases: TGTGCCAGCAGCCAACCTTGGGATCTGGAGACCCAGTACTTC.

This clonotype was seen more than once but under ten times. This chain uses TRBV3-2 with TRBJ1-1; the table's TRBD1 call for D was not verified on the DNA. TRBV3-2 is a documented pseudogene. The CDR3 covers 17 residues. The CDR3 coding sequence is TGTGCCAGCAGCCTCGGGACAGGAGAGGGGCAGAACACTGAAGCTTTCTTT. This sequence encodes CASSLGTGEGQNTEAFF.

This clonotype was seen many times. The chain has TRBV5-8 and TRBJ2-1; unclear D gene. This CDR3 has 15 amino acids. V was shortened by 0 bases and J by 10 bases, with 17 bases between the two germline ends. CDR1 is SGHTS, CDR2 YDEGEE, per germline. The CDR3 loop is CASSLASLTLEEQFF. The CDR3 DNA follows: TGTGCCAGCAGCTTGGCGTCCCTAACACTGGAGGAGCAGTTCTTC.

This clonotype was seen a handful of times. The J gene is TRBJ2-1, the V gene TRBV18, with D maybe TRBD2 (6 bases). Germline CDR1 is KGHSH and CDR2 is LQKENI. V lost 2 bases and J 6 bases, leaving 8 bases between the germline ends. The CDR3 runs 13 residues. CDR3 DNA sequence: TGTGCCAGCTCACCAGGAGGGGTCAATGAGCAGTTCTTC. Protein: CASSPGGVNEQFF.

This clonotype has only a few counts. This chain's CDR3 is CASSFPAGGLDTQYF. The CDR3 DNA reads TGTGCCAGCAGCTTTCCCGCGGGGGGCCTTGATACGCAGTATTTT. V usage is TRBV7-9 and J usage is TRBJ2-3; 8 nucleotides agree with TRBD2. The V segment lost 3 bases and the J segment 6 bases; nucleotides outside the gene matches: 8. This CDR3 has 15 residues. Germline CDR1 reads SEHNR; CDR2 reads FQNEAQ (reference sequence).

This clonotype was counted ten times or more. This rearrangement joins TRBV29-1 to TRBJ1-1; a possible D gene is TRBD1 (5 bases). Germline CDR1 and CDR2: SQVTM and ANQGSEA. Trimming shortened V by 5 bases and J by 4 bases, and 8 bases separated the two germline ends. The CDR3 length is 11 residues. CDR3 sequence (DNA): TGCAGCGTTCCGGGGGGCACTGAAGCTTTCTTT. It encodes CSVPGGTEAFF.

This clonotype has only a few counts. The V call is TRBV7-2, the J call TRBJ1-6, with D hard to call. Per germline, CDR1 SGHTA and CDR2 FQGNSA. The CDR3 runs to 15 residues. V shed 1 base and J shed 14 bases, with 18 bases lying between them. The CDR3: CASSLGAGIGVTLHF. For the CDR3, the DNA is TGTGCCAGCAGCTTAGGCGCCGGGATCGGGGTCACCCTCCACTTT.

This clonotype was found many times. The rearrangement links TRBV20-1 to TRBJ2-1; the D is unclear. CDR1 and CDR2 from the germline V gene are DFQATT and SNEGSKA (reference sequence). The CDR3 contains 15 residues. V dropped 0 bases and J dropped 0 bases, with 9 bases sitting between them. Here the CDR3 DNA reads TGCAGTGCTAGAGACGGGCGAAGCTCCTACAATGAGCAGTTCTTC. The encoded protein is CSARDGRSSYNEQFF.

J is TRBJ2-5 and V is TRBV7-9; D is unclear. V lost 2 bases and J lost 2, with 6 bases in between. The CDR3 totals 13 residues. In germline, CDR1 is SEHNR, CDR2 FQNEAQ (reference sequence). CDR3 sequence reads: CASSLNVQETQYF. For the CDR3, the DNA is TGTGCCAGCAGCTTAAACGTACAAGAGACCCAGTACTTC.

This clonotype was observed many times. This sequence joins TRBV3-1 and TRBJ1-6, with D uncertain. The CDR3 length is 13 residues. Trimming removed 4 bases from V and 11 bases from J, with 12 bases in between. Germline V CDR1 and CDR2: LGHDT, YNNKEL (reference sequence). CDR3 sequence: CASSRPTETPLHF. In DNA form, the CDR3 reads TGTGCCAGCAGCCGTCCTACGGAAACACCCCTCCACTTT.

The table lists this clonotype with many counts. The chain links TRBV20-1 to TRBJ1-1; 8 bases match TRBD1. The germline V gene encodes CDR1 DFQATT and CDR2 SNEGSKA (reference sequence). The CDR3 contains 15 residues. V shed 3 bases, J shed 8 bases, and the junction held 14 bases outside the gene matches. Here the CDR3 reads CSASRVPQGADEAFF. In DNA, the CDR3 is TGCAGTGCTAGCCGCGTCCCCCAGGGGGCAGACGAAGCTTTCTTT.

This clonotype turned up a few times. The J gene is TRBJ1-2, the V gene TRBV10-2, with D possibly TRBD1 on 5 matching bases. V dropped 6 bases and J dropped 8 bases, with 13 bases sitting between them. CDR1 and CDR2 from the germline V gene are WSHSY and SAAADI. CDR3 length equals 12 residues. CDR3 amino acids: CASRKDTIGYTF. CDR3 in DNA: TGCGCCAGCAGGAAGGACACTATAGGCTACACCTTC.

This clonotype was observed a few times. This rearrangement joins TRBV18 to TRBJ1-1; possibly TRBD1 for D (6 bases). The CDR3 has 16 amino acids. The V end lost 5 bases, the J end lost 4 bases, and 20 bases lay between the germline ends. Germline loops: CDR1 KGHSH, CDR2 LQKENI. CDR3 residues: CASSSNGGRSGTEAFF. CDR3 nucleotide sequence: TGTGCCAGCTCATCCAATGGGGGGCGGTCGGGCACTGAAGCTTTCTTT.